This T cell receptor beta chain emerged from a study of somatic mutations in cytotoxic T cells in rheumatoid arthritis. Overall study: T-cell populations stained with V beta antibodies were in some cases flow-sorted at nearly 100% purity, including V beta1+ cells that were sequenced for TCRB.

Libraries were prepared by immunoSEQ multiplex PCR; TCRdb keeps only in-frame clonotypes and omits some of them. The sample includes 10,000 or so clones, 60% to 80% seen only once; the top ten take approximately 34%. CDR1 SGHRS and CDR2 YFSETQ come from the germline V gene. The CDR3 sequence is 14 residues long. This clone was picked up one time. The chain recombines TRBV5-1 with TRBJ2-5, with a weak D call TRBD1 (6 bases). The J call is in doubt because the DNA end fits TRBJ2-7 better. This clonotype originated in an adult with rheumatoid arthritis. The source material was CD8+ T cells sorted from blood. DNA of the CDR3: TGCGCCACCCGGACAGAGGTTGGCGCCTACGAGCAGTACTTC. Amino acid sequence: CATRTEVGAYEQYF.